The T cell receptor (beta chain) under discussion was sequenced for a study of OX40 agonist ivuxolimab in advanced cancers. Study-wide context: Dose-escalation patients had hepatocellular carcinoma, melanoma, renal cell or head and neck cancer. Among those treated, three patients had partial responses, one with hepatocellular carcinoma and two with cutaneous melanoma.

Trimming took 0 bases from V and 6 from J, leaving 15 bases between them. The CDR3 is 16 residues long. The germline gives CDR1 MNHNS, CDR2 SASEGT. The repertoire was sequenced with immunoSEQ multiplex PCR; TCRdb's copy has only in-frame clones and lacks some. The sample consists of some 43,000 clones, 70% to 90% of them appearing once. This chain links TRBV6-1 with TRBJ2-4, with D perhaps being TRBD1 or TRBD2 (5 bases each). Sequencing was performed on CD4+ or CD8+ T cells sorted from blood, taken in a trial of the OX40 agonist ivuxolimab. This TCR was sampled from an adult with an advanced solid tumor such as melanoma, head and neck, liver or kidney cancer. CDR3 amino acids: CASSEAGEYGRNIQYF. As DNA, the CDR3 is TGTGCCAGCAGTGAAGCGGGGGAGTACGGAAGAAACATTCAGTACTTC.